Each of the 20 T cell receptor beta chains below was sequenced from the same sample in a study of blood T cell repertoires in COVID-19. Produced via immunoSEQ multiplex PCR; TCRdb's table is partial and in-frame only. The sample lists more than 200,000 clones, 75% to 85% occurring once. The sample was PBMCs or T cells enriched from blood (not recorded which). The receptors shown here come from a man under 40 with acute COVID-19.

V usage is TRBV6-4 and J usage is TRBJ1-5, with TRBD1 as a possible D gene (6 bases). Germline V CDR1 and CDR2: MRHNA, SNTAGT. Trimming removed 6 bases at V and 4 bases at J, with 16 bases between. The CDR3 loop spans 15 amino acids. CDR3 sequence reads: CASRGALGGNQPQHF. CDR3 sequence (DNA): TGTGCCAGCAGGGGGGCCCTAGGGGGTAATCAGCCCCAGCATTTT.

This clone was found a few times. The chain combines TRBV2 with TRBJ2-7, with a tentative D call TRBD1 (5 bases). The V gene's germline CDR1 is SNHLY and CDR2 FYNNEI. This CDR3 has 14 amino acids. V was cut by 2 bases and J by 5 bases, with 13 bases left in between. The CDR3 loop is CASSEQGGRDEQYF. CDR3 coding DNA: TGTGCCAGCAGTGAACAGGGCGGAAGGGACGAGCAGTACTTC. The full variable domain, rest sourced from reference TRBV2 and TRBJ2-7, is EPEVTQTPSHQVTQMGQEVILRCVPISNHLYFYWYRQILGQKVEFLVSFYNNEISEKSEIFDDQFSVERPDGSNFTLKIRSTKLEDSAMYFCASSEQGGRDEQYFGPGTRLTVT.

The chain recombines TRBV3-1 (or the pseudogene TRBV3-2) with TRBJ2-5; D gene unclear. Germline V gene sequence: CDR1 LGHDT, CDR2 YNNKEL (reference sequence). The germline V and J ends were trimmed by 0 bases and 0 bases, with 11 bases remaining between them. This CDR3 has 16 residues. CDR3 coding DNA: TGTGCCAGCAGCCAAGACGTGCCGGGTAACCAAGAGACCCAGTACTTC. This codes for CASSQDVPGNQETQYF.

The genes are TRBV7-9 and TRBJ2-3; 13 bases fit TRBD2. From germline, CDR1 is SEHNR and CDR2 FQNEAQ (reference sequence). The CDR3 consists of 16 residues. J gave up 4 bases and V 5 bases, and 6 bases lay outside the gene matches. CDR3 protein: CASSLRLAGGADTQYF. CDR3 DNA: TGTGCCAGCAGCCTGCGACTAGCGGGGGGCGCAGATACGCAGTATTTT.

CDR3 sequence (DNA): TGCGCCAGCAGCCCCCAACCGGGCGGGAGTGAAAAACTGTTTTTT. It is translated as CASSPQPGGSEKLFF. The chain has TRBV5-1 and TRBJ1-4; D remains ambiguous. Trimming pared 4 bases from V and 7 bases from J, leaving 17 bases between. Germline CDR1 is SGHRS and CDR2 is YFSETQ. The CDR3 contains 15 residues.

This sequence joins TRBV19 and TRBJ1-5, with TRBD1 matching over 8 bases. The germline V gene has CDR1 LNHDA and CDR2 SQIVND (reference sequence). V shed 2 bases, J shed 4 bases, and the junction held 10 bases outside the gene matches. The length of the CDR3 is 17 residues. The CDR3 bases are TGTGCCAGTAGTATAAAGGGCAGGGGGCTAGGAAATCAGCCCCAGCATTTT. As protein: CASSIKGRGLGNQPQHF.

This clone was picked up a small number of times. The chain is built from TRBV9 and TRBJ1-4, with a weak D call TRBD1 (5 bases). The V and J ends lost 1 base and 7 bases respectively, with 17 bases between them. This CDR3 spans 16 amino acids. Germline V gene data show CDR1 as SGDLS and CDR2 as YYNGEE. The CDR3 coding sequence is TGTGCCAGCAGCGTATACGATGCCGGGGGTAGTGAAAAACTGTTTTTT. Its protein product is CASSVYDAGGSEKLFF.

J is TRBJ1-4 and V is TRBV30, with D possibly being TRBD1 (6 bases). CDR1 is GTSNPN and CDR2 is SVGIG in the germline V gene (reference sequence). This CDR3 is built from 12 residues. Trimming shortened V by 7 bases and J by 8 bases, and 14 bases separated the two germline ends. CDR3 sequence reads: CALQGRKEKLFF. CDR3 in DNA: TGTGCCTTACAGGGCCGAAAGGAAAAACTGTTTTTT.

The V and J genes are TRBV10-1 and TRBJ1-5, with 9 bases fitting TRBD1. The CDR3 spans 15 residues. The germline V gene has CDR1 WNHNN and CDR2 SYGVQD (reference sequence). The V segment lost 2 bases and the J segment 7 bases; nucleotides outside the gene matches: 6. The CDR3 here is CASSEPGQGRQPQHF. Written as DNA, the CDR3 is TGCGCCAGCAGTGAGCCGGGACAGGGTAGGCAGCCCCAGCATTTT.

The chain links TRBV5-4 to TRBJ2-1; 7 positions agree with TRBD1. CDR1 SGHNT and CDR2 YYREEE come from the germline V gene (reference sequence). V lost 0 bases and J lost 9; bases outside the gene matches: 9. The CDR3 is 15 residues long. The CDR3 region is CASSLGTDRVAEQFF. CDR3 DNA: TGTGCCAGCAGCTTGGGGACCGACAGGGTAGCTGAGCAGTTCTTC.

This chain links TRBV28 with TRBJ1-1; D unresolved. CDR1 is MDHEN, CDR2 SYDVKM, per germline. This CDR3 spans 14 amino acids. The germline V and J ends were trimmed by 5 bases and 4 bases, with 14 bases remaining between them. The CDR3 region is CASSLLPRSTEAFF. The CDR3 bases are TGTGCCAGCAGTCTATTACCCAGGTCCACTGAAGCTTTCTTT.

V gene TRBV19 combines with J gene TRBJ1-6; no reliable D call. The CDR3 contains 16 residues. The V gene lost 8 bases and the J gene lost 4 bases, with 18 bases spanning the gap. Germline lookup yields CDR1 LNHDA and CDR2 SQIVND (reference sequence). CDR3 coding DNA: TGTGCCAGTGGAAGAAATTTAGAGACTTATAATTCACCCCTCCACTTT. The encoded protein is CASGRNLETYNSPLHF.

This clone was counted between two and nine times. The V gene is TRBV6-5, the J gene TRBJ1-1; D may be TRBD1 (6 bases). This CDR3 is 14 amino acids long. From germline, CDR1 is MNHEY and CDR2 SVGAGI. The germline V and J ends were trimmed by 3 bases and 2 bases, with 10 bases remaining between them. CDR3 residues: CASSYRDTNTEAFF. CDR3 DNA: TGTGCCAGCAGTTATCGGGACACAAACACTGAAGCTTTCTTT.

The CDR3 DNA follows: TGCGCCAGCAGCCAGACCGCTAGCGGGGTTGGAACAGATACGCAGTATTTT. It encodes CASSQTASGVGTDTQYF. The chain uses TRBV4-1 and TRBJ2-3; 9 nucleotides agree with TRBD2. Looked up from germline, CDR1 is MGHRA and CDR2 is YSYEKL. With 3 bases clipped from V and 3 bases from J, the junction kept 10 bases outside the gene matches. This CDR3 spans 17 amino acids.

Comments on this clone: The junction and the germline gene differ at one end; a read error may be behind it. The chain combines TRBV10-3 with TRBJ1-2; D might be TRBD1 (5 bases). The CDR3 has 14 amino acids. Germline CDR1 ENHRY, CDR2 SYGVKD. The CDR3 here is CAVRAGWTNYGYTF. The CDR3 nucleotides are TGTGCCGTCAGGGCGGGTTGGACTAACTATGGCTACACCTTC.

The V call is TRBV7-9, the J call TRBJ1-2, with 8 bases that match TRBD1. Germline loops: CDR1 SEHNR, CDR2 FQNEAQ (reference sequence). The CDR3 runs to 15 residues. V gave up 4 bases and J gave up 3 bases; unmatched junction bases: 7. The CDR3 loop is CASSSAGGADYGYTF. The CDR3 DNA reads TGTGCCAGCAGCTCAGCAGGGGGCGCGGACTATGGCTACACCTTC.

The CDR3: CASSLGQGASNEQFF. The CDR3 nucleotides are TGTGCCAGCAGCTTAGGACAGGGGGCTAGCAATGAGCAGTTCTTC. The genes are TRBV11-3 and TRBJ2-1, with 10 bases that match TRBD1. The length of the CDR3 is 15 residues. The junction had 3 bases not matched to a gene; V was cut back by 1 base and J by 6 bases. Germline V gene data show CDR1 as SGHNT and CDR2 as YENEEA.

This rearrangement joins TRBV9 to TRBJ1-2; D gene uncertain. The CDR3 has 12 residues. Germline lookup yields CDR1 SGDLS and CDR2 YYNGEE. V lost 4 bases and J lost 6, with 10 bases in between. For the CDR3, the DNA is TGTGCCAGCAGCCCGGACTTAAATGGCTACACCTTC. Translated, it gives CASSPDLNGYTF.

CDR3 amino acids: CASGTPGLAGTGELFF. The DNA of the CDR3 is TGTGCCAGCGGGACTCCGGGACTAGCGGGGACCGGGGAGCTGTTTTTT. The J gene is TRBJ2-2, the V gene TRBV2, with 13 bases matching TRBD2. The length of the CDR3 is 16 residues. Germline CDR1 reads SNHLY; CDR2 reads FYNNEI. V lost 8 bases to trimming and J lost 5 bases; unmatched junction nucleotides: 8.

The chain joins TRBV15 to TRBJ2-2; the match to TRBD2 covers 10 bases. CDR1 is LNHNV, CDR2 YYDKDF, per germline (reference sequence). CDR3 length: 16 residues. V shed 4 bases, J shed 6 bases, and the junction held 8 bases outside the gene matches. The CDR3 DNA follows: TGTGCCACCAGCAAGGGCCCTAGCGGGGGTGCCGGGGAGCTGTTTTTT. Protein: CATSKGPSGGAGELFF.